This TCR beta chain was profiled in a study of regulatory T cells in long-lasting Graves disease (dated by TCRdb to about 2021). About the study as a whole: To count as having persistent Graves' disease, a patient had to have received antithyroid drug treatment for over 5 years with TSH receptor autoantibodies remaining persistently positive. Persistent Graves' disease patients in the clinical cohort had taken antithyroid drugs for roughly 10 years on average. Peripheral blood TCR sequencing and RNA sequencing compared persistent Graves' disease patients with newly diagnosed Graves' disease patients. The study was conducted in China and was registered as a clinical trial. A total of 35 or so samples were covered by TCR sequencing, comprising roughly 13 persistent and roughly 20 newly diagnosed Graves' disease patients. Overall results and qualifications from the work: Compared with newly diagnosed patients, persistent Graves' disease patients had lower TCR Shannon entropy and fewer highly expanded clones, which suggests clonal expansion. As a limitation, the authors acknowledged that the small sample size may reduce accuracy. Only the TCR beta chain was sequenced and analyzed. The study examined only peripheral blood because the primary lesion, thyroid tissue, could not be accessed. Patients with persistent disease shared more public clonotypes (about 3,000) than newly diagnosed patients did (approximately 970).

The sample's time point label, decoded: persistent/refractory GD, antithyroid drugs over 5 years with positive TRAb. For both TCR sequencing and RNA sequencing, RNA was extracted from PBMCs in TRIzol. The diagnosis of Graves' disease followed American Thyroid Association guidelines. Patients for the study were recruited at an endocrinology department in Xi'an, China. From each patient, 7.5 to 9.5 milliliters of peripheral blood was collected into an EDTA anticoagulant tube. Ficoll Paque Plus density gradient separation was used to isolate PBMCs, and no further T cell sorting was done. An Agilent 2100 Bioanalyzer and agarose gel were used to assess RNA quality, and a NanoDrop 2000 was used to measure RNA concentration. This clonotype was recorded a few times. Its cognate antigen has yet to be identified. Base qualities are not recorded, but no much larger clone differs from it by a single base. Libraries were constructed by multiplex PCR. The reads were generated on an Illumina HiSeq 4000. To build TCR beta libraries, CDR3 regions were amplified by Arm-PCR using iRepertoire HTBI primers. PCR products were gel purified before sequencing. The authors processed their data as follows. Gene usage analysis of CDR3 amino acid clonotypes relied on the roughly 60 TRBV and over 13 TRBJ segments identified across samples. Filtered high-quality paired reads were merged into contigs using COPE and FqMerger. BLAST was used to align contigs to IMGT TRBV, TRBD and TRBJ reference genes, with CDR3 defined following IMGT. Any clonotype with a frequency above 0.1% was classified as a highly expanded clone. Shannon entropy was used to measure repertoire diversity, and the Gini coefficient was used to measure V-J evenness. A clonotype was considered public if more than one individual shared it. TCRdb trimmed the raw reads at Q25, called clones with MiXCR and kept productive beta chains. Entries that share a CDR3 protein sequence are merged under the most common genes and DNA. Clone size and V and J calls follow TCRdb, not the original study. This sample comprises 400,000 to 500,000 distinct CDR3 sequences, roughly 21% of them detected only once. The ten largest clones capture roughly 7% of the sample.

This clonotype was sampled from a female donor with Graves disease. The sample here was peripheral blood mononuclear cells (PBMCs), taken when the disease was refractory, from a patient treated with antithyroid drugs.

The CDR3 is CASQEVQAKNIQYF. The DNA is as follows: TGCGCCAGCCAGGAAGTCCAAGCCAAAAACATTCAGTACTTC. The sequence links TRBV10-2 to TRBJ2-4, with no confident D gene call. V sheds 8 bases and J sheds 0 bases, leaving 11 bases between their ends. From a lookup of the germline V gene, CDR1 and CDR2 are WSHSY and SAAADI. CDR3 length: 14 amino acids, cysteine to phenylalanine. Just CDR3 DNA is preserved here, 42 bases in frame from base 1.